Presented here are 6 T cell receptor beta chains from one specimen sequenced in a study of blood T cell repertoires in COVID-19. Produced via immunoSEQ multiplex PCR; TCRdb's table is partial and in-frame only. Of 40,000 or so clones in the sample, 88% were seen once. The sample taken for sequencing was peripheral blood. The receptor set was obtained from a human donor in a cohort sampled during active COVID-19.

V usage is TRBV6-5 and J usage is TRBJ1-1; 10 positions match TRBD1. V lost 6 bases to trimming and J lost 1 base; unmatched junction nucleotides: 2. Germline V gives CDR1 MNHEY, CDR2 SVGAGI. CDR3 size: 14 residues. The CDR3 nucleotides read TGTGCCAGCAGCCGGGACAGGGGGAACACTGAAGCTTTCTTT. Translated: CASSRDRGNTEAFF.

The chain joins TRBV21-1 to TRBJ1-5. TRBV21-1 is marked as a pseudogene. This CDR3 comprises 16 residues. The CDR3 sequence: CASSKSAFAVRGPQHF. CDR3 in DNA: TGTGCCAGCAGCAAATCCGCTTTTGCAGTCCGGGGGCCCCAGCATTTT.

The chain employs TRBV11-2 and TRBJ2-5; 9 nucleotides agree with TRBD1. Germline V gene lookup returns CDR1 SGHAT and CDR2 FQNNGV. The V gene end was trimmed by 5 bases and the J gene end by 5 bases; junction bases not matched to a gene: 9. This CDR3 contains 15 residues. CDR3 DNA sequence: TGTGCCAGCAGCGAGTGGGACAGGGTAAGGGAGACCCAGTACTTC. Its translation: CASSEWDRVRETQYF.

V usage is TRBV14 and J usage is TRBJ1-6; 8 bases are shared with TRBD1. This CDR3 is 15 amino acids long. The V gene end was trimmed by 5 bases and the J gene end by 7 bases; junction bases not matched to a gene: 7. CDR1 is SGHDN and CDR2 is FVKESK in the germline V gene. The CDR3 DNA is TGTGCCAGCAGCAACCGACAGGGGCGCAATTCACCCCTCCACTTT. This gives the protein CASSNRQGRNSPLHF.

The V gene is TRBV28, the J gene TRBJ2-3; 12 nucleotides line up with TRBD1. The CDR3 spans 16 residues. The germline V gene has CDR1 MDHEN and CDR2 SYDVKM. Trimming took 4 bases from V and 6 from J; bases not matched to a gene: 8. The CDR3 DNA sequence: TGTGCCAGCAGTTCCCCCGGGACAGGGGGCCTCGATACGCAGTATTTT. This sequence encodes CASSSPGTGGLDTQYF.

This clone turned up a few times. The rearrangement links TRBV6-6 to TRBJ2-7; the D is unclear. Germline loops: CDR1 MNHNY, CDR2 SVGAGI (reference sequence). The CDR3 is 13 amino acids. V shed 0 bases and J shed 9 bases, with 12 bases lying between them. DNA for the CDR3: TGTGCCAGCAGTTACTCCTCAGGCGTCGGGCAGTACTTC. Its translation is CASSYSSGVGQYF.